This is a list of T cell receptor beta chains from one sample in a study of T cells after yellow fever vaccination. TCRdb re-derived calls from the 5' RACE reads in MiXCR, one entry per CDR3 protein. The table has about 300,000 distinct CDR3 sequences, 7.5% to 9.5% seen once. Specimen: CD4+ T cells sorted from PBMCs, collected 5 days after the yellow fever booster vaccination. These receptors all come from a young man who received the YFV17D yellow fever vaccine. Each CDR3 is given with its conserved first and last residue. The D gene is left open where the match is weak. Clone size is stated in some rows and not others, as once, few, many or a class when expanded.

v_gene: TRBV5-1; j_gene: TRBJ1-2; abundance: few; d_gene: -; CDR3aa: CASSSAAANYGYTF; CDR3nt: TGCGCCAGCAGCTCCGCCGCAGCTAACTATGGCTACACCTTC
v_gene: TRBV20-1; j_gene: TRBJ1-2; abundance: many; d_gene: -; CDR3aa: CSARTGKGVLGYTF; CDR3nt: TGCAGTGCTAGGACGGGAAAGGGGGTGTTAGGCTACACCTTC
v_gene: TRBV29-1; j_gene: TRBJ2-1; abundance: few; d_gene: TRBD2; CDR3aa: CSVAAPRTSGGASNEQFF; CDR3nt: TGCAGCGTTGCAGCACCCCGGACTAGCGGGGGGGCGAGCAATGAGCAGTTCTTC
v_gene: TRBV6-1; j_gene: TRBJ2-2; abundance: few; d_gene: TRBD1; CDR3aa: CASSERAGGTGELFF; CDR3nt: TGTGCCAGCAGTGAAAGGGCAGGGGGCACCGGGGAGCTGTTTTTT
v_gene: TRBV5-1; j_gene: TRBJ1-1; abundance: -; d_gene: -; CDR3aa: CASSFIPGNTEAFF; CDR3nt: TGCGCCAGCAGCTTTATCCCCGGGAACACTGAAGCTTTCTTT
v_gene: TRBV5-1; j_gene: TRBJ1-2; abundance: -; d_gene: TRBD1; CDR3aa: CASSLDGTGDYGYTF; CDR3nt: TGCGCCAGCAGCTTGGACGGGACAGGCGACTATGGCTACACCTTC
v_gene: TRBV2; j_gene: TRBJ1-1; abundance: few; d_gene: -; CDR3aa: CASTLDRNTEAFF; CDR3nt: TGTGCCAGCACTCTGGACAGGAACACTGAAGCTTTCTTT
v_gene: TRBV20-1; j_gene: TRBJ2-1; abundance: many; d_gene: -; CDR3aa: CSARDSYGGLNYNEQFF; CDR3nt: TGCAGTGCTAGAGATTCTTACGGGGGCCTCAACTACAATGAGCAGTTCTTC
v_gene: TRBV7-2; j_gene: TRBJ1-4; abundance: few; d_gene: -; CDR3aa: CASSQGVGEKLFF; CDR3nt: TGTGCCAGCAGCCAGGGAGTAGGTGAAAAACTGTTTTTT
v_gene: TRBV6-1; j_gene: TRBJ2-1; abundance: -; d_gene: -; CDR3aa: CASTSRGTASYNEQFF; CDR3nt: TGTGCCAGCACCAGCCGGGGTACCGCCTCCTACAATGAGCAGTTCTTC
v_gene: TRBV18; j_gene: TRBJ2-3; abundance: -; d_gene: TRBD2; CDR3aa: CASSPLSERGGPDTQYF; CDR3nt: TGTGCCAGCTCACCCCTTTCAGAGCGGGGGGGCCCAGATACGCAGTATTTT
v_gene: TRBV12-5; j_gene: TRBJ1-3; abundance: few; d_gene: TRBD1; CDR3aa: CASASTGINTIYF; CDR3nt: TGTGCTAGTGCCTCGACAGGGATAAACACCATATATTTT
v_gene: TRBV5-4; j_gene: TRBJ1-1; abundance: few; d_gene: -; CDR3aa: CASRKPNTEAFF; CDR3nt: TGTGCCAGCAGGAAACCGAACACTGAAGCTTTCTTT
v_gene: TRBV6-1; j_gene: TRBJ2-7; abundance: -; d_gene: TRBD1; CDR3aa: CASNTGTGASYEQYF; CDR3nt: TGTGCCAGCAACACTGGGACAGGGGCCTCCTACGAGCAGTACTTC
v_gene: TRBV7-2; j_gene: TRBJ2-5; abundance: -; d_gene: -; CDR3aa: CASRSRTEETQYF; CDR3nt: TGTGCCAGCAGGTCCCGGACAGAAGAGACCCAGTACTTC
v_gene: TRBV11-2; j_gene: TRBJ2-3; abundance: few; d_gene: -; CDR3aa: CASSRTMQRIPTDTQYF; CDR3nt: TGTGCCAGCAGCCGCACCATGCAGCGGATCCCCACAGATACGCAGTATTTT
v_gene: TRBV20-1; j_gene: TRBJ2-5; abundance: -; d_gene: -; CDR3aa: CSAIRQQETQYF; CDR3nt: TGCAGTGCTATACGACAGCAAGAGACCCAGTACTTC
v_gene: TRBV24-1; j_gene: TRBJ2-2; abundance: -; d_gene: -; CDR3aa: CATSEGTYTGELFF; CDR3nt: TGTGCCACCAGTGAAGGGACGTATACCGGGGAGCTGTTTTTT
v_gene: TRBV9; j_gene: TRBJ2-3; abundance: few; d_gene: -; CDR3aa: CASSVGLTADTQYF; CDR3nt: TGTGCCAGCAGCGTAGGTCTCACCGCGGATACGCAGTATTTT
v_gene: TRBV9; j_gene: TRBJ2-3; abundance: -; d_gene: -; CDR3aa: CASIGGTDTQYF; CDR3nt: TGTGCCAGCATCGGTGGGACAGATACGCAGTATTTT
v_gene: TRBV6-5; j_gene: TRBJ2-3; abundance: -; d_gene: TRBD2; CDR3aa: CASSAGGRGAGATQYF; CDR3nt: TGTGCCAGCAGTGCGGGAGGGCGGGGGGCCGGCGCTACGCAGTATTTT
v_gene: TRBV11-2; j_gene: TRBJ2-3; abundance: -; d_gene: TRBD2; CDR3aa: CASSLPSPLAGTSTDTQYF; CDR3nt: TGTGCCAGCAGCTTACCCTCACCCCTAGCGGGGACTAGCACAGATACGCAGTATTTT
v_gene: TRBV7-2; j_gene: TRBJ1-1; abundance: -; d_gene: -; CDR3aa: CASSSWRGTTPEAFF; CDR3nt: TGTGCCAGCAGCTCCTGGAGGGGCACGACCCCTGAAGCTTTCTTT
v_gene: TRBV6-2/TRBV6-3; j_gene: TRBJ1-1; abundance: few; d_gene: -; CDR3aa: CASSPDGGNEAFF; CDR3nt: TGTGCCAGCAGTCCCGACGGAGGGAATGAAGCTTTCTTT
v_gene: TRBV5-1; j_gene: TRBJ2-1; abundance: many; d_gene: TRBD2; CDR3aa: CASILERGHNEQFF; CDR3nt: TGCGCCAGCATCCTTGAGCGGGGCCACAATGAGCAGTTCTTC
v_gene: TRBV18; j_gene: TRBJ1-5; abundance: -; d_gene: -; CDR3aa: CASSPAGAGQPHHF; CDR3nt: TGTGCCAGCTCACCAGCAGGGGCGGGTCAGCCCCATCATTTT
v_gene: TRBV10-3; j_gene: TRBJ2-3; abundance: few; d_gene: -; CDR3aa: CAISAMADTQYF; CDR3nt: TGTGCCATCTCCGCGATGGCGGATACGCAGTATTTT
v_gene: TRBV12-3/TRBV12-4; j_gene: TRBJ1-1; abundance: -; d_gene: -; CDR3aa: CASRPHDRTRTEAFF; CDR3nt: TGTGCCAGCAGACCTCATGACAGGACTCGTACTGAAGCTTTCTTT
v_gene: TRBV9; j_gene: TRBJ1-5; abundance: few; d_gene: -; CDR3aa: CASSAQGYSNQPQHF; CDR3nt: TGTGCCAGCAGCGCCCAGGGGTATAGCAATCAGCCCCAGCATTTT
v_gene: TRBV24-1; j_gene: TRBJ2-1; abundance: few; d_gene: TRBD1; CDR3aa: CATSSGTGRGEQFF; CDR3nt: TGTGCCACCAGCTCCGGGACAGGGAGAGGTGAGCAGTTCTTC
v_gene: TRBV20-1; j_gene: TRBJ2-2; abundance: few; d_gene: -; CDR3aa: CSAKTVINTGELFF; CDR3nt: TGCAGTGCTAAGACAGTTATAAACACCGGGGAGCTGTTTTTT
v_gene: TRBV5-1; j_gene: TRBJ2-2; abundance: many; d_gene: TRBD1; CDR3aa: CASSPWTGTGELFF; CDR3nt: TGCGCCAGCAGCCCTTGGACAGGAACCGGGGAGCTGTTTTTT
v_gene: TRBV4-1; j_gene: TRBJ2-7; abundance: few; d_gene: -; CDR3aa: CASSPYEFGTREQYF; CDR3nt: TGCGCCAGCAGCCCGTACGAGTTCGGGACACGAGAGCAGTACTTC
v_gene: TRBV5-4; j_gene: TRBJ2-1; abundance: many; d_gene: -; CDR3aa: CASSLRDRSPYNEQFF; CDR3nt: TGTGCCAGCAGCCTCCGGGACCGAAGTCCATACAATGAGCAGTTCTTC
v_gene: TRBV25-1; j_gene: TRBJ2-7; abundance: few; d_gene: -; CDR3aa: CASSESGRVTHEQYF; CDR3nt: TGTGCCAGCAGTGAATCGGGCAGGGTAACTCACGAGCAGTACTTC
v_gene: TRBV7-8; j_gene: TRBJ2-3; abundance: -; d_gene: TRBD2; CDR3aa: CASSFSGGKDTQYF; CDR3nt: TGTGCCAGCAGCTTCAGCGGGGGGAAGGATACGCAGTATTTT
v_gene: TRBV9; j_gene: TRBJ1-1; abundance: -; d_gene: -; CDR3aa: CASSVDSYRDTEAFF; CDR3nt: TGTGCCAGCAGCGTAGATAGTTACAGGGATACTGAAGCTTTCTTT
v_gene: TRBV20-1; j_gene: TRBJ1-2; abundance: few; d_gene: -; CDR3aa: CSAREGYGYTF; CDR3nt: TGCAGTGCTAGGGAAGGGTATGGCTACACCTTC
v_gene: TRBV18; j_gene: TRBJ2-5; abundance: many; d_gene: -; CDR3aa: CASSPDSQETQYF; CDR3nt: TGTGCCAGCTCACCCGACAGTCAAGAGACCCAGTACTTC
v_gene: TRBV27; j_gene: TRBJ2-3; abundance: -; d_gene: TRBD2; CDR3aa: CASSLWTSGGAKDTQYF; CDR3nt: TGTGCCAGCAGTCTCTGGACTAGCGGGGGGGCTAAAGATACGCAGTATTTT
v_gene: TRBV5-1; j_gene: TRBJ2-2; abundance: -; d_gene: -; CDR3aa: CASSLGAGRATGELFF; CDR3nt: TGCGCCAGCAGCTTGGGGGCTGGAAGGGCCACCGGGGAGCTGTTTTTT
v_gene: TRBV6-1; j_gene: TRBJ1-2; abundance: -; d_gene: -; CDR3aa: CASSGAQGVRGYTF; CDR3nt: TGTGCCAGCAGTGGAGCTCAGGGAGTTCGTGGCTACACCTTC
v_gene: TRBV7-6; j_gene: TRBJ1-6; abundance: few; d_gene: TRBD1; CDR3aa: CASSIGTGGHSPLHF; CDR3nt: TGTGCCAGCAGCATCGGGACAGGGGGTCATTCACCCCTCCACTTT
v_gene: TRBV12-3/TRBV12-4; j_gene: TRBJ2-2; abundance: few; d_gene: TRBD1; CDR3aa: CASSFPKDRGPGELFF; CDR3nt: TGTGCCAGCAGTTTCCCCAAAGACAGGGGGCCCGGGGAGCTGTTTTTT
v_gene: TRBV11-2; j_gene: TRBJ2-7; abundance: -; d_gene: TRBD2; CDR3aa: CASSLPTSGGPNSYEQYF; CDR3nt: TGTGCCAGCAGCTTACCGACTAGCGGGGGGCCAAACTCCTACGAGCAGTACTTC
v_gene: TRBV7-9; j_gene: TRBJ2-2; abundance: few; d_gene: TRBD1; CDR3aa: CASSRPDRANTGELFF; CDR3nt: TGTGCCAGCAGCCGACCCGACAGGGCGAACACCGGGGAGCTGTTTTTT
v_gene: TRBV6-5; j_gene: TRBJ1-2; abundance: few; d_gene: TRBD1; CDR3aa: CASSRLTGAYGYTF; CDR3nt: TGTGCCAGCAGCCGTTTGACAGGGGCCTATGGCTACACCTTC
v_gene: TRBV5-1; j_gene: TRBJ1-2; abundance: few; d_gene: -; CDR3aa: CASSFSGAGAYGYTF; CDR3nt: TGCGCCAGCAGCTTCTCTGGGGCAGGGGCCTATGGCTACACCTTC
v_gene: TRBV18; j_gene: TRBJ1-1; abundance: -; d_gene: -; CDR3aa: CASSPVGDTEAFF; CDR3nt: TGTGCCAGCTCACCAGTCGGGGACACTGAAGCTTTCTTT